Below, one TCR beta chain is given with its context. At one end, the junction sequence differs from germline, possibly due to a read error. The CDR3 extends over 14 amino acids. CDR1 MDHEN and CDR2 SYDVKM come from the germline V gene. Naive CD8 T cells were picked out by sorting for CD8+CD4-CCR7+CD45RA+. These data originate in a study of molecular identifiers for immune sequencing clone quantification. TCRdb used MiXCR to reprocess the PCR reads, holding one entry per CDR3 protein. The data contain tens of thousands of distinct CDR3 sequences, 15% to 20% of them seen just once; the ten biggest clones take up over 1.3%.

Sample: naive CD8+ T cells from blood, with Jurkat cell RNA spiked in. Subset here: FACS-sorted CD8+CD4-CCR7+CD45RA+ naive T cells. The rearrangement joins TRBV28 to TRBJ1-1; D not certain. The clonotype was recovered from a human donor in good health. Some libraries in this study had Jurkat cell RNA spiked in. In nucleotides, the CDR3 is TGTGCCAGCACCCTCAGGATGGTCGACACTGAAGCTTTCTTC. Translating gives CASTLRMVDTEAFF. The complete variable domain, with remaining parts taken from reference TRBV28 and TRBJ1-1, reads DVKVTQSSRYLVKRTGEKVFLECVQDMDHENMFWYRQDPGLGLRLIYFSYDVKMKEKGDIPEGYSVSREKKERFSLILESASTNQTSMYLCASTLRMVDTEAFFGQGTRLTVV.